One and the same sample provided the 11 T cell receptor beta chains below, sequenced in a study of T-cell memory formation after mild COVID-19. TCRdb re-analysed the 5' RACE reads in MiXCR, keeping a single row per CDR3 protein. The table lists under 300,000 distinct CDR3 sequences, around 8% of them singletons. Sequences were obtained from PBMCs or a T cell subset sorted from them (not recorded which). These receptors were collected from a man between 18 and 29 years old who had mild COVID-19 (a few samples of this study predate the infection). Cell type and time point are not known.

The rearrangement uses TRBV6-5 and TRBJ1-1; D unresolved. Between the trimmed V and J ends, which lost 1 base and 4 bases, there was a span of 10 bases. Germline values: CDR1 MNHEY, CDR2 SVGAGI. The CDR3 runs 14 residues. DNA of the CDR3: TGTGCCAGCAGTTACTGGGCCGGGAGCACTGAAGCTTTCTTT. It encodes CASSYWAGSTEAFF.

The chain employs TRBV7-8 and TRBJ1-2; unclear D gene. Germline CDR1 reads SGHVS; CDR2 reads FQNEAQ. CDR3 length equals 14 residues. The ends were cut back, 1 base at V and 3 bases at J, with 9 bases in the middle. CDR3 bases: TGTGCCAGCAGCTTAGGGCCCGGGTACTATGGCTACACCTTC. It yields the protein CASSLGPGYYGYTF. Full variable domain (rest looked up from reference TRBV7-8 and TRBJ1-2): GAGVSQSPRYKVAKRGQDVALRCDPISGHVSLFWYQQALGQGPEFLTYFQNEAQLDKSGLPSDRFFAERPEGSVSTLKIQRTQQEDSAVYLCASSLGPGYYGYTFGSGTRLTVV.

This clonotype was recorded a few times. The V gene is TRBV20-1, the J gene TRBJ2-1; 8 bases match TRBD1. This CDR3 has 13 residues. The ends lost 6 bases at V and 7 bases at J; junction bases unmatched: 8. Germline V gives CDR1 DFQATT, CDR2 SNEGSKA (reference sequence). In DNA, the CDR3 is TGCAGTGCCACGGACAGGGAGCCAAATGAGCAGTTCTTC. This sequence encodes CSATDREPNEQFF.

As concerns this clonotype: A much larger clone sits a single nucleotide away, making a read error possible. V is TRBV9 and J is TRBJ2-3; TRBD1 matches at 10 bases. The CDR3 runs 14 residues. J was trimmed by 5 bases and V by 4 bases; bases with no gene match: 4. Germline V gene lookup returns CDR1 SGDLS and CDR2 YYNGEE. Written as DNA, the CDR3 is TGTGCCAGCAGCTGGGACAGGGGCATAGATACGCAGTATTTT. Amino acids: CASSWDRGIDTQYF.

This clonotype occurred many times. The rearrangement links TRBV19 to TRBJ2-5; no clear D gene. Germline CDR1 LNHDA, CDR2 SQIVND (reference sequence). CDR3 length: 13 amino acids. The V gene lost 3 bases and the J gene lost 3 bases, with 8 bases spanning the gap. Here the CDR3 reads CASSIISKETQYF. CDR3 nucleotides: TGTGCCAGTAGTATTATCTCTAAAGAGACCCAGTACTTC.

This clonotype showed up many times. The rearrangement joins TRBV7-9 to TRBJ1-1; D is ambiguous. Germline-derived CDR1 and CDR2 are SEHNR and FQNEAQ (reference sequence). This CDR3 has 12 amino acids. The ends were cut back, 5 bases at V and 4 bases at J, with 8 bases in the middle. The DNA for the CDR3 is TGTGCCAGCAGCAGGGTCGGCACTGAAGCTTTCTTT. As protein: CASSRVGTEAFF.

This clonotype was detected ten times or more. The chain links TRBV6-1 to TRBJ1-5, with no clear D. Germline assignment: CDR1 MNHNS and CDR2 SASEGT. CDR3 length equals 15 residues. The ends were cut back, 4 bases at V and 0 bases at J, with 10 bases in the middle. The CDR3 spells CASSGSSYSNQPQHF. CDR3 nucleotide sequence: TGTGCCAGCAGTGGTTCCAGTTATAGCAATCAGCCCCAGCATTTT.

This clonotype was picked up a small number of times. The chain links TRBV4-1 to TRBJ2-7, with D maybe TRBD2 (6 bases). Germline V gives CDR1 MGHRA, CDR2 YSYEKL. CDR3 length: 14 residues. The ends were cut back, 5 bases at V and 6 bases at J, with 17 bases in the middle. This CDR3 is CASSSSAGSTEQYF. The CDR3 DNA follows: TGCGCCAGCAGCTCTAGCGCAGGGTCAACCGAGCAGTACTTC.

This clonotype was observed a few times. The genes are TRBV20-1 and TRBJ2-5; D remains ambiguous. The CDR3 totals 14 residues. V lost 7 bases and J lost 4, with 19 bases in between. Germline V gene sequence: CDR1 DFQATT, CDR2 SNEGSKA (reference sequence). The CDR3 DNA is TGCAGTGTCACTCGGATAAGTAGTCGAGAGACCCAGTACTTC. Translating it yields CSVTRISSRETQYF.

J is TRBJ2-6 and V is TRBV24-1; 8 bases are shared with TRBD1. Germline V lookup: CDR1 KGHDR, CDR2 SFDVKD. CDR3 length: 18 amino acids. V lost 8 bases and J lost 0; bases outside the gene matches: 11. CDR3 residues: CATTPGDRTSSGANVLTF. The CDR3 DNA sequence: TGTGCCACCACCCCCGGGGACAGGACCAGCTCTGGGGCCAACGTCCTGACTTTC.

The chain joins TRBV27 to TRBJ2-5; 7 bases line up with TRBD2. This CDR3 spans 13 amino acids. Germline-derived CDR1 and CDR2 are MNHEY and SMNVEV (reference sequence). The J segment lost 5 bases and the V segment lost 7 bases, leaving 7 bases of the junction unmatched. The DNA of the CDR3 is TGTGCCAGCATTGGTCAGGGAGGGGAGACCCAGTACTTC. It encodes CASIGQGGETQYF.